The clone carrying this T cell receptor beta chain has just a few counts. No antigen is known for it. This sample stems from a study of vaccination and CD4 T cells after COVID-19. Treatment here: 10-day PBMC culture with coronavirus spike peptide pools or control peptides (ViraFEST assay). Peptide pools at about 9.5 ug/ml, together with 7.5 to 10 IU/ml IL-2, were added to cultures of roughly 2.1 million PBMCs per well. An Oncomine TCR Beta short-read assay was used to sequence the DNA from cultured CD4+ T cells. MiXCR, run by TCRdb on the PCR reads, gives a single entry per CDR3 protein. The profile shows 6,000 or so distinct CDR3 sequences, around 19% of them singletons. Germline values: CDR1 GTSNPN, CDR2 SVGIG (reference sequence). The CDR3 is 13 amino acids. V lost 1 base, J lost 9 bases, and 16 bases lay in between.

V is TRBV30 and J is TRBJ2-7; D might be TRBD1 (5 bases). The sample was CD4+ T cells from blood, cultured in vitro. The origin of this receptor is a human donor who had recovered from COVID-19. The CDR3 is CAWSGPKGLAQYF. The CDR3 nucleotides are TGTGCCTGGAGTGGCCCTAAGGGGTTGGCGCAGTACTTC. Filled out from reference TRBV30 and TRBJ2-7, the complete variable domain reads SQTIHQWPATLVQPVGSPLSLECTVEGTSNPNLYWYRQAAGRGLQLLFYSVGIGQISSEVPQNLSASRPQDRQFILSSKKLLLSDSGFYLCAWSGPKGLAQYFGPGTRLTVT.